These 26 T cell receptor beta chains were all obtained from the same sample, sequenced in a study of CD8+CD57+ T cells in acquired aplastic anemia. The use of genomic DNA as template underpinned the TCR beta VDJ and CDR3 profiling. TCRdb re-called the reads through MiXCR, storing one row per CDR3 protein. Of hundreds of thousands of distinct CDR3 sequences listed, 55% to 75% were seen once; the top ten hold less than 4%. The sequencing sample was made of sorted CD4+, CD8+, or CD8+CD57+ T cells (not recorded which) from PBMCs. These receptors originate from a human donor in good health, serving as a control.

Remarks on this clonotype: This may be a read error: a much more frequent sequence differs by one nucleotide. This chain joins TRBV20-1 and TRBJ1-3, with a tentative D call TRBD1 (5 bases). The CDR3 spans 14 residues. Germline lookup yields CDR1 DFQATT and CDR2 SNEGSKA (reference sequence). Trimming shortened V by 3 bases and J by 5 bases, and 14 bases separated the two germline ends. The CDR3 nucleotides are TGCAGTGCTAGCCCCGGGGGGAGGAGAAACACCATATATTTT. This gives the protein CSASPGGRRNTIYF.

V is TRBV7-2 and J is TRBJ1-2, with D perhaps matching TRBD1 (6 bases). The germline V gene encodes CDR1 SGHTA and CDR2 FQGNSA. The CDR3 is 12 residues long. The germline V and J ends were trimmed by 6 bases and 7 bases, with 12 bases remaining between them. In DNA, the CDR3 is TGTGCCAGCAGGGCAGGCAGGGGTGGCTACACCTTC. This encodes CASRAGRGGYTF.

This clonotype was seen a handful of times. This chain connects TRBV24-1 to TRBJ2-3; 7 bases agree with TRBD1. This CDR3 contains 15 residues. V shed 4 bases, J shed 2 bases, and the junction held 5 bases outside the gene matches. From germline, CDR1 is KGHDR and CDR2 SFDVKD. This CDR3 is CATSDRQGPTDTQYF. The CDR3 region has the DNA TGTGCCACCAGTGACAGACAGGGACCCACAGATACGCAGTATTTT.

The rearrangement uses TRBV20-1 and TRBJ1-5, with D possibly TRBD1 on 6 matching bases. V was cut by 6 bases and J by 7 bases, with 19 bases left in between. The CDR3 spans 14 residues. Germline V lookup: CDR1 DFQATT, CDR2 SNEGSKA (reference sequence). The CDR3 spells CSAPAGGGGQPQHF. In DNA form, the CDR3 reads TGCAGTGCGCCAGCGGGGGGCGGAGGGCAGCCCCAGCATTTT.

Of note for this clonotype: Germline is not matched at one junction end, which may reflect a read error. V is TRBV7-2 and J is TRBJ1-1; no clear D. This CDR3 has 14 residues. CDR1 and CDR2 (germline): SGHTA, FQGNSA. DNA for the CDR3: TGTGCCACCAGCAGACTGGAAAGGATTGCTGAAGCTTTCTTT. Protein product: CATSRLERIAEAFF.

Comments on this clonotype: This may stem from a read error, because a much larger clone lies one nucleotide away. This chain links TRBV4-2 with TRBJ1-5; D gene unclear. Per germline, CDR1 LGHNA and CDR2 YNFKEQ. V was pared by 1 base and J by 6 bases, with 25 bases between. This CDR3 has 19 amino acids. For the CDR3, the DNA is TGTGCCAGCAGCCAAGTCCCTGGACTCCAGAGGAGTTTTAGTCAGCCCCAGCATTTT. Translated: CASSQVPGLQRSFSQPQHF.

Details on this clonotype: At one of its ends the junction is not consistent with the germline gene, which may arise from a read error. The rearrangement links TRBV12-3 or TRBV12-4 to TRBJ1-1, with D perhaps matching TRBD1 (6 bases). The CDR3 totals 15 residues. The CDR3 loop is CASSLRVTRDTGAFF. DNA of the CDR3: TGTGCCAGCAGTTTACGAGTGACGAGGGACACTGGAGCTTTCTTT.

This chain connects TRBV20-1 to TRBJ2-1, with D maybe TRBD1 (5 bases). V was pared by 3 bases and J by 9 bases, with 18 bases between. The CDR3 covers 14 residues. Germline V gives CDR1 DFQATT, CDR2 SNEGSKA (reference sequence). CDR3 bases: TGCAGTGCTAGTGGGCTCAGGGCTAGTTTTGAGCAGTTCTTC. It codes for CSASGLRASFEQFF.

This clonotype was counted many times. This sequence joins TRBV24-1 and TRBJ1-3; 7 bases are shared with TRBD1. Germline V gives CDR1 KGHDR, CDR2 SFDVKD. Trimming cost V 3 bases and J 2 bases; bases outside gene matches: 6. The CDR3 covers 16 residues. CDR3 residues: CATSDRTGRTGNTIYF. Written as DNA, the CDR3 is TGTGCCACCAGTGATCGGACAGGTAGGACTGGAAACACCATATATTTT.

This clonotype has at least ten counts. Here the CDR3 DNA reads TGCGCCAGCAGCCTTCACTTACCGGGACTAGCGGGGCGGTACGAGCAGTACTTC. Encoded protein: CASSLHLPGLAGRYEQYF. The chain is built from TRBV4-3 and TRBJ2-7; 13 bases match TRBD2. Unmatched junction bases numbered 13, after V lost 4 bases and J lost 4 bases. The germline V gene has CDR1 LGHNA and CDR2 YSLEER. This CDR3 is built from 18 residues.

A word on this clonotype: At one of its ends the junction is not consistent with the germline gene, which may arise from a read error. The CDR3 DNA follows: TGTGCCAGCAGCCAAGATCCTAATGAGGAGTTCTTC. Protein sequence: CASSQDPNEEFF. The chain links TRBV7-9 to TRBJ2-1; D is uncertain. The CDR3 loop spans 12 amino acids. Germline assignment: CDR1 SEHNR and CDR2 FQNEAQ (reference sequence).

In the case of this clonotype: An end of the junction does not agree with germline; a read error may underlie this. The genes are TRBV11-2 and TRBJ1-4; D uncertain. The CDR3 consists of 12 residues. CDR1 SGHAT and CDR2 FQNNGV come from the germline V gene. The CDR3 region is CASSIDRVQLFF. In nucleotides, the CDR3 is TGTGCCAGCAGCATAGATCGCGTTCAACTGTTTTTT. Supplemented by reference TRBV11-2 and TRBJ1-4, the full variable domain reads EAGVAQSPRYKIIEKRQSVAFWCNPISGHATLYWYQQILGQGPKLLIQFQNNGVVDDSQLPKDRFSAERLKGVDSTLKIQPAKLEDSAVYLCASSIDRVQLFFGSGTQLSVL.

This clonotype was recorded many times. An end of the junction differs from the germline gene, which may be a read error. The CDR3 DNA reads TGTGCTAGCAGCTTAGCGGCGGGGGCCGAGACCCAGTACTTC. This sequence encodes CASSLAAGAETQYF. V gene TRBV7-7 combines with J gene TRBJ2-5; TRBD2 might be the D (7 bases). Germline CDR1 reads SSHAT; CDR2 reads FNYEAQ (reference sequence). This CDR3 contains 14 residues.

This chain links TRBV9 with TRBJ1-6; 8 nucleotides match TRBD1. Germline lookup yields CDR1 SGDLS and CDR2 YYNGEE. V lost 4 bases and J lost 8; bases outside the gene matches: 14. The CDR3 extends over 17 amino acids. The CDR3 nucleotides are TGTGCCAGCAGCTTGGCGTCAGGGGGCCTGAGGGATTCACCCCTCCACTTT. It encodes CASSLASGGLRDSPLHF.

This rearrangement joins TRBV7-2 to TRBJ2-2; D ambiguous. Germline-derived CDR1 and CDR2 are SGHTA and FQGNSA. V was pared by 4 bases and J by 5 bases, with 14 bases between. The CDR3 is 15 residues long. The CDR3 DNA is TGTGCCAGCAGCTGGCGCGCCCTATCGACCGGGGAGCTGTTTTTT. As protein: CASSWRALSTGELFF.

Many counts were recorded for this clonotype. The chain recombines TRBV4-1 with TRBJ1-3; no clear D gene. The V end was cut by 2 bases, the J end by 4 bases, with 3 bases between. Germline CDR1 is MGHRA and CDR2 is YSYEKL. The CDR3 runs to 12 residues. CDR3 coding DNA: TGCGCCAGCAGCCAACCAGGAAACACCATATATTTT. The encoded protein is CASSQPGNTIYF.

The gene calls are TRBV7-2 and TRBJ2-2, with 12 bases identical to TRBD1. The CDR3 covers 15 residues. J lost 4 bases, V lost 4 bases, and 1 base had no gene match. Germline-derived CDR1 and CDR2 are SGHTA and FQGNSA. CDR3 sequence reads: CASSWDRGLTGELFF. The CDR3 bases are TGTGCCAGCAGCTGGGACAGGGGGCTCACCGGGGAGCTGTTTTTT.

This clonotype was counted at least ten times. Written as DNA, the CDR3 is TGCGCCAGCAGCTTGGTCGGGGGCCTGGCTAGACGGGACAGGGAAAATGAGCAGTTCTTC. It is translated as CASSLVGGLARRDRENEQFF. The chain carries TRBV5-1 and TRBJ2-1; 9 bases map to TRBD1. CDR3 length equals 20 residues. Germline-derived CDR1 and CDR2 are SGHRS and YFSETQ. Germline trimming cut 0 bases from V and 7 bases from J; bases unmatched to any gene: 20.

With respect to this clonotype: The junction departs from germline at one end; a sequencing error may be responsible. CDR3 bases: TGTGCCAGCAGCTTACAGGCAGGGGGTAGGAATACGCAGTTT. Its translation is CASSLQAGGRNTQF. This chain uses TRBV7-2 with TRBJ2-3; 7 bases agree with TRBD1. The CDR3 runs 14 residues. Germline V gene data show CDR1 as SGHTA and CDR2 as FQGNSA.

This clonotype showed up many times. The chain links TRBV12-3 or TRBV12-4 to TRBJ1-1; 7 bases map to TRBD1. V dropped 7 bases and J dropped 1; count of bases not matched to a gene: 6. This CDR3 is 14 amino acids long. CDR3 region: CASTKGQRNTEAFF. The CDR3 bases are TGTGCCAGCACCAAGGGACAGAGGAACACTGAAGCTTTCTTT.

Details on this clonotype: The CDR3 does not end in the conserved phenylalanine or tryptophan, so this is likely a read error. Because the CDR3's place on the DNA is in doubt, the DNA is left out and the CDR3 is given as listed by TCRdb. The genes are TRBV7-2 and TRBJ1-1. Germline V lookup: CDR1 SGHTA, CDR2 FQGNSA. The CDR3 spans 14 residues, counting both ends. The CDR3 sequence is CASSLGRPGCAGHH.

This rearrangement joins TRBV20-1 to TRBJ2-5; D remains unclear. CDR1 and CDR2 from the germline V gene are DFQATT and SNEGSKA (reference sequence). V was shortened by 3 bases and J by 2 bases, with 10 bases between the two germline ends. CDR3 length: 13 amino acids. Here the CDR3 DNA reads TGCAGTGCTAGGGTGGCCAAACAAGAGACCCAGTACTTC. Its translation is CSARVAKQETQYF.

A note on this clonotype: Sequence at one end of the junction differs from germline and may be a read error. The gene calls are TRBV9 and TRBJ2-7; D remains ambiguous. CDR1 is SGDLS, CDR2 YYNGEE, per germline. There are 14 residues in the CDR3. This CDR3 reads CASSVSWLGSKLYF. CDR3 nucleotides: TGCGCCAGCAGTGTTTCATGGCTAGGCTCCAAGCTTTACTTC.

This clonotype was recorded many times. The chain links TRBV2 to TRBJ2-7; 7 bases line up with TRBD2. Trimming removed 4 bases from V and 7 bases from J; junction bases left unmatched: 7. This CDR3 is 13 amino acids long. CDR1 and CDR2 from the germline V gene are SNHLY and FYNNEI. DNA of the CDR3: TGTGCCAGCAGTGTGGGGGAGGGGAGGGAGCAGTACTTC. Protein sequence: CASSVGEGREQYF. Full variable domain (missing parts from reference TRBV2 and TRBJ2-7): EPEVTQTPSHQVTQMGQEVILRCVPISNHLYFYWYRQILGQKVEFLVSFYNNEISEKSEIFDDQFSVERPDGSNFTLKIRSTKLEDSAMYFCASSVGEGREQYFGPGTRLTVT.

The chain recombines TRBV9 with TRBJ1-6; a possible D gene is TRBD1 (6 bases). The germline V and J ends were trimmed by 6 bases and 6 bases, with 16 bases remaining between them. The CDR3 spans 15 residues. Germline assignment: CDR1 SGDLS and CDR2 YYNGEE. CDR3 sequence (DNA): TGTGCCAGCATGATCCCAGGGGCACCTAATTCACCCCTCCACTTT. It translates to CASMIPGAPNSPLHF.

Of note for this clonotype: A read error may be the cause here, since a much bigger clone is one base away. The chain uses TRBV6-5 and TRBJ2-5; D call uncertain. From germline, CDR1 is MNHEY and CDR2 SVGAGI. Between the trimmed V and J ends, which lost 0 bases and 1 base, there was a span of 12 bases. This CDR3 region has 16 residues. The CDR3 loop is CASSYSRRRLQETQYF. The CDR3 DNA follows: TGTGCCAGCAGTTACTCCCGGAGACGCCTCCAAGAGACCCAGTACTTC.